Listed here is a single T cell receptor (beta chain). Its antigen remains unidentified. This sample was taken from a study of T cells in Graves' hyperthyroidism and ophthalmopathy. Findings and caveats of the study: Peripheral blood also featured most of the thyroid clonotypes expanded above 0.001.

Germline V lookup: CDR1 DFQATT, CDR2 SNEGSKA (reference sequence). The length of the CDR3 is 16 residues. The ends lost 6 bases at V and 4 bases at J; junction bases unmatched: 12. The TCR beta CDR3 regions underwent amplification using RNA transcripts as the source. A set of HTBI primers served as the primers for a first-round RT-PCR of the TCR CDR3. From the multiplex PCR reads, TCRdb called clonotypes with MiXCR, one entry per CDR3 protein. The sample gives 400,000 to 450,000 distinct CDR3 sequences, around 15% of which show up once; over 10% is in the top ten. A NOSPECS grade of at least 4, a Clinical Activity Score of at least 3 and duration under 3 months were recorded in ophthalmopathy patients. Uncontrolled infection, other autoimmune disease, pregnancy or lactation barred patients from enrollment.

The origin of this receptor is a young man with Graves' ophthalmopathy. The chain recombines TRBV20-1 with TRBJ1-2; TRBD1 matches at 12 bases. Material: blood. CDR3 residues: CSAAGTGGGDVYGYTF. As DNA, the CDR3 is TGCAGTGCAGCCGGGACAGGGGGCGGAGACGTCTATGGCTACACCTTC.